One T cell receptor (beta chain) is described in this entry. Its antigen remains unidentified. Per-nucleotide qualities are absent, and no much larger clonotype sits a single base away. PBMCs were isolated by Ficoll-Paque density gradient centrifugation. These data come from a study of T-cell memory formation after mild COVID-19 (dated by TCRdb to the early 2020s). In terms of the full investigation: TCR sequence clusters from the two donors were found to be largely donor specific. T-cell clones expanding and contracting after mild COVID-19 in a couple of donors were tracked by longitudinal TCRalpha and TCRbeta repertoire sequencing. Two young, previously healthy adult volunteers, one female and one male, were included in the cohort.

Instrument used: Illumina NovaSeq 6000. TCRalpha and TCRbeta cDNA libraries were built by 5'RACE with constant-segment primers, adding sample barcodes and unique molecular identifiers. RNA was extracted from every sample with Trizol reagent. The libraries were amplified in two PCR steps, and the second step added a second sample barcode and Illumina TruSeq adapters. The libraries were sequenced on an Illumina NovaSeq using 2 x 150 bp paired-end reads. The authors' pipeline ran thus. Reads were demultiplexed and collapsed into UMI-guided consensus sequences with migec v1.2.7. Using mixcr v2.1.11, UMI consensuses were aligned to TRA and TRB V and J templates and then assembled into clonotypes. Clonotypes were classified as expanded or contracted when called significant by both edgeR and NoisET, with noise models trained on biological replicates. edgeR calls used a false discovery rate-adjusted p below 0.01 and a log2 fold-change threshold of 1. As an exploratory analysis of dynamics, max-normalized trajectories of the 1000 most abundant clonotypes were examined with PCA combined with hierarchical clustering. Each responding clone was given a CD4 or CD8 phenotype based on the CD4+ and CD8+ repertoires, which had been sequenced separately. TCRdb reanalyzed the raw reads on its own, using fastp at Q25 for trimming and MiXCR for clone calling, and kept in-frame beta chains. Rows are unified per CDR3 protein, each entry keeping the most common DNA and genes. The V and J calls, along with clone size, are taken from TCRdb and not from the paper's own processing. The sample table shows approximately 65,000 distinct CDR3 sequences, and 9.3% are seen once. Less than 1.5% of the sample comes from the top ten.

The CDR3 numbers 14 residues from cysteine through phenylalanine. Of all the DNA, just the CDR3 is kept, 42 bases in frame from base 1. V is cut by 3 bases and J by 0 bases, and the space between the germline ends is 9 bases. General study outcomes and caveats: Some responding clones were detected in pre-infection memory, suggesting pre-existing cross-reactive memory T cells joined the SARS-CoV-2 response. Only a couple of mild cases were covered by the study, and larger cohorts that include severe cases with pre-infection samples were considered necessary. SARS-CoV-2 specificity was not confirmed for the second-wave clones peaking on day 37. Contracting CD4+ clones were found mainly in CM and EM memory subsets, while CD8+ clones were enriched in EMRA. From day 15 to 85, contracting clones showed balanced CD4/CD8 phenotypes, whereas a second wave of clones that expanded from day 15 to 37 leaned towards CD4+.

The receptor was isolated from a man aged 18 to 29 who had mild COVID-19 (a few samples of this study predate the infection). The sample titles of this study are shuffled in the database, so cell type and time point are left out; the donor was told from shared clones. The chain is assembled from TRBV12-3 or TRBV12-4 and TRBJ2-7; perhaps TRBD2 is the D gene, with 5 bases matching. The sequencing sample was made of PBMCs or a T cell subset sorted from them (not recorded which). The bases read TGTGCCAGCAGTTTCACGGGGAGCTCCTACGAGCAGTACTTC. This gives the protein CASSFTGSSYEQYF.